This passage covers 12 T cell receptor beta chains from one sample sequenced in a study of blood T cells in healthy people across ages. The authors ran a second PCR of about 7 to 12 cycles using a sample-barcoded 5' primer and a J-beta primer mix. Using its own MiXCR run on the 5' RACE reads, TCRdb lists one record per CDR3 protein. This table has about 640,000 distinct CDR3 sequences, under 70% appearing once. The sample was blood. These receptors were taken from a man aged 55-75 years in good health.

This clonotype showed up just a few times. The chain employs TRBV7-2 and TRBJ2-1; the match to TRBD2 covers 7 bases. Germline CDR1 is SGHTA and CDR2 is FQGNSA. Trimming removed 6 bases from V and 9 bases from J; junction bases left unmatched: 11. The CDR3 has 14 residues. The CDR3 sequence is CASRQIGAGIEQFF. CDR3 DNA: TGTGCCAGCAGACAAATAGGAGCGGGAATTGAGCAGTTCTTC.

This clonotype appeared a few times. The CDR3 sequence is CASRGSRRGYTF. The CDR3 bases are TGTGCCAGCAGAGGAAGTAGGCGAGGCTACACCTTC. The chain is built from TRBV12-3 or TRBV12-4 and TRBJ1-2; D is undetermined. The CDR3 is 12 amino acids. The V end was cut by 6 bases, the J end by 8 bases, with 13 bases between.

The table lists this clonotype with a few counts. The CDR3 DNA is TGCAGTGCTAGTCGGACCTTCGGGTATACGCAGTATTTT. The encoded protein is CSASRTFGYTQYF. The chain employs TRBV20-1 and TRBJ2-3; D gene unclear. The germline V and J ends were trimmed by 3 bases and 7 bases, with 14 bases remaining between them. The CDR3 totals 13 residues. Germline V CDR1 and CDR2: DFQATT, SNEGSKA (reference sequence).

The V call is TRBV19, the J call TRBJ1-1; D remains ambiguous. Germline V gene lookup returns CDR1 LNHDA and CDR2 SQIVND (reference sequence). This CDR3 has 13 residues. V was cut by 3 bases and J by 0 bases, with 5 bases left in between. This chain's CDR3 is CASSIGMNTEAFF. CDR3 coding DNA: TGTGCCAGTAGTATCGGCATGAACACTGAAGCTTTCTTT.

The V call is TRBV20-1, the J call TRBJ1-1; D is perhaps TRBD1 (5 bases). CDR1 and CDR2 (germline): DFQATT, SNEGSKA (reference sequence). This CDR3 spans 15 amino acids. The V and J ends lost 0 bases and 4 bases respectively, with 15 bases between them. DNA for the CDR3: TGCAGTGCTAGAGATGGGGCAGGGAAGGCCACTGAAGCTTTCTTT. This translates into CSARDGAGKATEAFF.

The chain uses TRBV10-3 and TRBJ2-3; the D gene could be TRBD1 or TRBD2 (6 bases each). Between the trimmed V and J ends, which lost 4 bases and 3 bases, there was a span of 14 bases. This CDR3 has 15 residues. Per germline, CDR1 ENHRY and CDR2 SYGVKD. CDR3 amino acids: CAISGGGGRTDTQYF. CDR3 DNA sequence: TGTGCCATCAGTGGAGGAGGGGGAAGAACAGATACGCAGTATTTT.

This chain joins TRBV6-5 and TRBJ1-2; the D is unclear. The CDR3 length is 13 residues. V was cut by 5 bases and J by 2 bases, with 9 bases left in between. Germline loops: CDR1 MNHEY, CDR2 SVGAGI. DNA of the CDR3: TGTGCCAGCAGTAACGGGGAGAACTATGGCTACACCTTC. It codes for CASSNGENYGYTF.

The rearrangement uses TRBV10-3 and TRBJ2-1; weak D call: TRBD2 (5 bases). Trimming stripped 6 bases from V and 5 bases from J, with 11 bases between. The CDR3 runs to 13 residues. Germline CDR1 and CDR2: ENHRY and SYGVKD. DNA of the CDR3: TGTGCCATCAGGCAGGACTTGGACAATGAGCAGTTCTTC. Protein: CAIRQDLDNEQFF.

This clonotype was seen more than once but under ten times. The V gene is TRBV4-1, the J gene TRBJ2-1, with TRBD1 matching 11 bases. The CDR3 is made up of 17 amino acids. CDR1 MGHRA and CDR2 YSYEKL come from the germline V gene. J gave up 5 bases and V 1 base, and 7 bases lay outside the gene matches. The CDR3 DNA sequence: TGCGCCAGCAGCCAAGCCAACCCGGGACAGGGGGACAATGAGCAGTTCTTC. Protein product: CASSQANPGQGDNEQFF.

This clonotype was found a few times. The V call is TRBV10-3, the J call TRBJ2-5; D not resolved. The germline gives CDR1 ENHRY, CDR2 SYGVKD. The CDR3 has 14 amino acids. Trimming removed 2 bases at V and 1 base at J, with 8 bases between. CDR3 loop: CAISEKNIQETQYF. The CDR3 DNA is TGTGCCATCAGTGAGAAAAACATCCAAGAGACCCAGTACTTC.

This clonotype was seen a handful of times. The chain recombines TRBV6-1 with TRBJ1-1; D is uncertain. V gave up 7 bases and J gave up 1 base, with 7 bases separating them. Germline V gene lookup returns CDR1 MNHNS and CDR2 SASEGT. The CDR3 runs to 12 residues. The CDR3: CASMVQNTEAFF. The CDR3 nucleotides read TGTGCCAGCATGGTGCAGAACACTGAAGCTTTCTTT.

The chain carries TRBV2 and TRBJ1-2; D remains unclear. This CDR3 contains 14 residues. CDR1 and CDR2 from the germline V gene are SNHLY and FYNNEI. Trimming removed 0 bases from V and 8 bases from J, with 13 bases in between. CDR3: CASSEASPLRGYTF. Here the CDR3 DNA reads TGTGCCAGCAGTGAAGCGTCCCCTTTGCGGGGCTACACCTTC.